This is a list of T cell receptor beta chains from one sample in a study of shared clonotypes between healthy human individuals. The repertoire was sequenced with immunoSEQ multiplex PCR; TCRdb's copy has only in-frame clones and lacks some. This sample has around 600,000 clones, with roughly 98% found just once. Specimen: naive CD8+ T cells sorted from blood. The receptors originated from a man under 40 in good health. The CDR3 runs from the conserved cysteine through the conserved F or W. D genes are given only for firm matches. Some rows mark clone size as missing; the rest say once, few, many or name a class of expanded clone.

>TRBV11-2|TRBJ2-5|NA|NA
CASSLAVGWRDGQETQYF
TGTGCCAGCAGCTTGGCGGTAGGCTGGCGGGATGGCCAAGAGACCCAGTACTTC
>TRBV15|TRBJ2-5|NA|NA
CATSRDRTEETQYF
TGTGCCACCAGCAGAGATCGTACAGAAGAGACCCAGTACTTC
>TRBV2|TRBJ2-7|NA|NA
CASSERGSDYEQYF
TGTGCCAGCAGTGAAAGGGGATCCGACTACGAGCAGTACTTC
>TRBV4-1|TRBJ2-3|NA|NA
CASRSVLGGTDTQYF
TGCGCCAGCAGGTCAGTCCTAGGGGGCACAGATACGCAGTATTTT
>TRBV7-9|TRBJ2-1|NA|once
CASSLVVSYNEQFF
TGTGCCAGCAGCTTAGTAGTTAGTTACAATGAGCAGTTCTTC
>TRBV5-4|TRBJ2-1|TRBD2|NA
CASSRLEREFYNEQFF
TGTGCCAGCAGCCGCCTGGAGCGGGAGTTTTACAATGAGCAGTTCTTC
>TRBV7-9|TRBJ2-1|TRBD2|NA
CASSTSGPNNEQFF
TGTGCCAGCAGTACTAGCGGGCCCAACAATGAGCAGTTCTTC
>TRBV7-6|TRBJ2-5|NA|NA
CASSLGVGSAETQYF
TGTGCCAGCAGCTTAGGTGTAGGGAGCGCGGAGACCCAGTACTTC
>TRBV11-2|TRBJ2-7|NA|NA
CASSSRSYEQYF
TGTGCCAGCAGCTCTAGGTCCTACGAGCAGTACTTC
>TRBV27|TRBJ2-7|NA|NA
CASSPGGGYEQYF
TGTGCCAGCAGCCCCGGAGGAGGCTACGAGCAGTACTTC
>TRBV5-1|TRBJ1-2|NA|NA
CASSLTGFPYGYTF
TGCGCCAGCAGCCTAACAGGGTTCCCTTATGGCTACACCTTC
>TRBV30|TRBJ2-1|TRBD2|NA
CAWSVLAGLGNEQFF
TGTGCCTGGAGTGTATTAGCGGGACTCGGCAATGAGCAGTTCTTC
>TRBV7-2|TRBJ1-3|NA|NA
CASSLRSGKAYSGNTIYF
TGTGCCAGCAGCTTACGCTCCGGGAAGGCTTACTCTGGAAACACCATATATTTT
>TRBV25-1|TRBJ2-7|NA|NA
CASSSGYSYEQYF
NA
>TRBV6-1|TRBJ2-5|NA|NA
CASGAALGTQYF
TGTGCCAGCGGGGCAGCGTTAGGGACCCAGTACTTC
>TRBV27|TRBJ2-1|NA|NA
CASSSGTPHNEQFF
TGTGCCAGCAGTTCCGGGACGCCTCACAATGAGCAGTTCTTC
>TRBV7-9|TRBJ2-1|NA|NA
CATQGRNEQFF
TGTGCCACACAGGGGAGGAATGAGCAGTTCTTC
>TRBV27|TRBJ2-7|TRBD2|NA
CASSLAGTSGRGYEQYF
TGTGCCAGCAGTTTGGCGGGGACTAGCGGGAGGGGCTACGAGCAGTACTTC
>TRBV5-1|TRBJ2-7|TRBD1|NA
CASSLGRTGTYEQYF
TGCGCCAGCAGCTTGGGGCGGACAGGGACCTACGAGCAGTACTTC
>TRBV7-9|TRBJ2-3|TRBD2|NA
CASSRSTSGRTTDTQYF
TGTGCCAGCAGCCGATCGACTAGCGGGAGAACAACAGATACGCAGTATTTT
>TRBV7-9|TRBJ2-1|TRBD2|NA
CASSFRGLAGANEQFF
TGTGCCAGCAGCTTTAGGGGACTAGCGGGAGCTAATGAGCAGTTCTTC
>TRBV14|TRBJ2-1|TRBD2|NA
CASSPRTSGRNEQFF
TGTGCCAGCAGCCCGAGGACTAGCGGGAGAAATGAGCAGTTCTTC
>TRBV27|TRBJ1-5|NA|NA
CASRESEGYSNQPQHF
TGTGCCAGCAGGGAGTCAGAGGGGTATAGCAATCAGCCCCAGCATTTT
>TRBV7-9|TRBJ1-5|NA|NA
CASSSQGNQPQHF
TGTGCCAGCAGCTCCCAGGGAAATCAGCCCCAGCATTTT
>TRBV2|TRBJ1-5|NA|once
CASSETYEGHRVDNQPQHF
TGTGCCAGCAGCGAAACTTACGAGGGACACAGGGTTGATAATCAGCCCCAGCATTTT
>TRBV6-5|TRBJ2-1|NA|NA
CASSYSGSSYNEQFF
TGTGCCAGCAGTTACTCTGGGAGCTCCTACAATGAGCAGTTCTTC
>TRBV7-2|TRBJ2-4|NA|NA
CASSLGGAKNIQYF
TGTGCCAGCAGCTTGGGCGGGGCCAAAAACATTCAGTACTTC
>TRBV19|TRBJ1-5|NA|NA
CASSIGWSNQPQHF
TGTGCCAGTAGTATAGGCTGGAGCAATCAGCCCCAGCATTTT
>TRBV28|TRBJ2-7|NA|NA
CASSSNYEQYF
TGTGCCAGCAGCTCTAACTACGAGCAGTACTTC
>TRBV27|TRBJ2-5|NA|many
CASSLLGPEETQYF
TGTGCCAGCAGTTTATTGGGGCCGGAAGAGACCCAGTACTTC
>TRBV2|TRBJ2-7|NA|NA
CASGPGRGYEQYF
TGTGCCAGCGGTCCAGGGAGAGGCTACGAGCAGTACTTC
>TRBV6-1|TRBJ2-3|TRBD1|NA
CASRQGPGEVDTQYF
TGTGCCAGCCGACAGGGGCCGGGGGAAGTAGATACGCAGTATTTT
>TRBV7-9|TRBJ2-7|NA|NA
CASSSPAKGRYEQYF
TGTGCCAGCAGCTCCCCCGCCAAGGGCCGCTACGAGCAGTACTTC
>TRBV5-5|TRBJ1-5|NA|NA
CASSLGQLNQPQHF
TGTGCCAGCAGCTTGGGACAGCTAAATCAGCCCCAGCATTTT
>TRBV4-3|TRBJ2-3|TRBD2|NA
CASSQDLREGGGTDTQYF
TGCGCCAGCAGCCAAGATTTGCGGGAGGGCGGGGGCACAGATACGCAGTATTTT
>TRBV7-9|TRBJ2-7|TRBD2|NA
CASSYSGSFDEQYF
TGTGCCAGCAGTTACAGCGGGAGTTTCGACGAGCAGTACTTC
>TRBV27|TRBJ2-6|TRBD1|NA
CASSTRDRHSGANVLTF
TGTGCCAGCAGTACCCGGGACAGACACTCTGGGGCCAACGTCCTGACTTTC
>TRBV29-1|TRBJ2-5|NA|NA
CSVEPGEETQYF
TGCAGCGTCGAACCGGGAGAAGAGACCCAGTACTTC
>TRBV28|TRBJ1-5|NA|NA
CASLPGQLNSNQPQHF
TGTGCCAGCCTCCCGGGACAACTAAATAGCAATCAGCCCCAGCATTTT
>TRBV5-1|TRBJ2-7|NA|NA
CASSLELGYEQYF
TGCGCCAGCAGCTTGGAGTTGGGCTACGAGCAGTACTTC
>TRBV21-1|TRBJ2-5|NA|NA
CASSKEAEKAEETQYF
TGTGCCAGCAGCAAAGAGGCCGAAAAGGCGGAAGAGACCCAGTACTTC
>TRBV7-3|TRBJ2-2|NA|NA
CASSLDGSNTGELFF
TGTGCCAGCAGCTTGGACGGATCGAACACCGGGGAGCTGTTTTTT
>TRBV30|TRBJ2-7|TRBD1|NA
CAWRTPTWDRPPERYF
TGTGCCTGGAGGACCCCAACATGGGACAGGCCCCCTGAGCGATACTTC
>TRBV4-1|TRBJ2-5|TRBD2|NA
CASSQQLADAQETQYF
TGCGCCAGCAGCCAACAACTAGCGGACGCCCAAGAGACCCAGTACTTC
>TRBV14|TRBJ2-7|NA|NA
CASSIQGISYEQYF
TGTGCCAGCAGCATCCAGGGAATCAGCTACGAGCAGTACTTC